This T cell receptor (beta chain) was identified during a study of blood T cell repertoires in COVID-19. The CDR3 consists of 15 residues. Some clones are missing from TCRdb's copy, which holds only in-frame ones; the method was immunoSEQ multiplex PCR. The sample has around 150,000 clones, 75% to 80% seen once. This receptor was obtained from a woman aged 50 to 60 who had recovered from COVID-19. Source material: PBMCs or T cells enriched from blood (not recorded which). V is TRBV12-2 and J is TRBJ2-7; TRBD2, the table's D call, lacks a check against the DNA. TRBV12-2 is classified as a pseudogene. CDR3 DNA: TGTGCAAGTCGCTTAGTCCAATCCGGGACCTACGAGCAGTACTTC. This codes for CASRLVQSGTYEQYF.